This T cell receptor (beta chain) was obtained from a study of radiation and T cells in renal cell carcinoma. Study-wide context: Nephrectomy followed 15 Gy stereotactic body radiation by 4 weeks.

Sample time point: blood 2 weeks post-SBRT. The treatment here: 15 Gy SBRT to primary tumor, nephrectomy 4 weeks later. General study results and limits: In blood, top tumor clones expanded by 2 weeks, shrinking by 4. Without pretreatment biopsies, baseline tumor clonotype presence was undetermined.

Repertoires were generated with immunoSEQ multiplex PCR, while TCRdb's copy carries only in-frame clones and drops some. The repertoire holds roughly 120,000 clones, with around four fifths as singletons. Concerning this clone: No antigen is known for it. At one boundary the junction diverges from the germline segment, which might be a read error.

The TCR originated in a woman aged 60-75 years with renal cell carcinoma. The input for sequencing was blood, taken from a patient whose treatment included radiotherapy and nephrectomy.

CDR3 residues: CANSLEAVSYEQYF. The CDR3 region has the DNA TGCGCCAACAGCTTGGAGGCGGTCTCATACGAGCAGTACTTC. The chain uses TRBV5-1 and TRBJ2-7; tentatively, D is TRBD2 (5 bases). The CDR3 loop spans 14 amino acids. The germline gives CDR1 SGHRS, CDR2 YFSETQ.